This TCR beta chain came from a study of T cell repertoires in ileal Crohn's disease. Study-wide findings and caveats: Sorted CD8 T cells held more high-frequency clones than CD4.

Repertoires were generated with immunoSEQ multiplex PCR, while TCRdb's copy carries only in-frame clones and drops some. The sample consists of around 15,000 clones, 70% to 90% of them appearing once. Turning to this clone: Its antigen is as yet unknown.

Germline V gene data show CDR1 as LNHDA and CDR2 as SQIVND (reference sequence). The junction had 6 bases not matched to a gene; V was cut back by 6 bases and J by 6 bases. The CDR3 length is 15 residues. V gene TRBV19 combines with J gene TRBJ2-4; 12 bases align to TRBD2. This clonotype was obtained from an adult with Crohn's disease. The sample was ileal tissue. The CDR3 loop is CASRDLAGGLNIQYF. CDR3 DNA sequence: TGTGCCAGTAGGGATCTAGCGGGGGGGCTAAACATTCAGTACTTC.